This is a list of T cell receptor beta chains from one sample in a study of regulatory T cells in long-lasting Graves disease. TCRdb reprocessed the multiplex PCR reads via MiXCR and lists one record per CDR3 protein. The table shows 250,000 to 300,000 distinct CDR3 sequences, with approximately 20% occurring only once. The specimen comprised peripheral blood mononuclear cells (PBMCs), sampled when the disease was refractory, from a patient treated with antithyroid drugs. These receptors were obtained from a female donor with Graves disease. Each CDR3 is given with its conserved first and last residue. Each record gives: J gene, V gene, clone size, D gene, CDR3 DNA, CDR3 protein. The D gene is left open where the match is weak. Clone size is stated in some rows and not others, as once, few, many or a class when expanded.

TRBJ2-2,TRBV6-5,-,-,TGTGCCAGCAGTTATCCCGCCGGGGAGCTGTTTTTT,CASSYPAGELFF
TRBJ2-3,TRBV7-2,-,TRBD2,TGTGCCAGCAGCGTTAGCGGGAGGGCCGGAGATACGCAGTATTTT,CASSVSGRAGDTQYF
TRBJ2-2,TRBV4-3,-,TRBD2,TGCGCCAGCAGCCAAGATTCGATAGCGGGAGAGTCCGGGGAGCTGTTTTTT,CASSQDSIAGESGELFF
TRBJ1-2,TRBV20-1,few,TRBD1,TGCAGTGCGGGGGACAGGGGGCATGGCTACACCTTC,CSAGDRGHGYTF
TRBJ2-1,TRBV5-1,few,TRBD1,TGCGCCAGCAGCCCAACGGGACAGGGGTACAATGAGCAGTTCTTC,CASSPTGQGYNEQFF
TRBJ2-5,TRBV6-2/TRBV6-3,few,-,TGTGCCAGCAGTTATCGACGTAGGGGTGCTCGAAGTGAGACCCAGTACTTC,CASSYRRRGARSETQYF
TRBJ2-2,TRBV28,-,-,TGTGCCAGCACATCCAGCGGGAACACCGGGGAGCTGTTTTTT,CASTSSGNTGELFF
TRBJ2-5,TRBV20-1,-,TRBD2,TGCAGTGCTCACCCGGGGGGAGAAGAGACCCAGTACTTC,CSAHPGGEETQYF
TRBJ2-5,TRBV6-1,many,TRBD2,TGTGCCAGCACCGCCAGGACTAGCGGGAGTTCACGGACCCAGTACTTC,CASTARTSGSSRTQYF
TRBJ1-3,TRBV28,few,-,TGTGCCATAGGGGCCGGGAACACCATATATTTT,CAIGAGNTIYF
TRBJ2-7,TRBV6-1,-,TRBD2,TGTGCCGGGGGGACTACCACCGCCTACGAGCAGTACTTC,CAGGTTTAYEQYF
TRBJ2-7,TRBV14,-,-,TGTGCCAGCAGCCATGGGCGGCTCTCCTACGAGCAGTACTTC,CASSHGRLSYEQYF
TRBJ1-1,TRBV19,-,-,TGTGCCAGTAGTATCCTCAGTAGCGCGGGGAGGACTGAAGCTTTCTTT,CASSILSSAGRTEAFF
TRBJ1-1,TRBV27,few,TRBD1,TGTGCCATTAGGGACAGGGGGAACACTGAAGCTTTCTTT,CAIRDRGNTEAFF
TRBJ1-3,TRBV7-8,-,-,TGTGCCAGCAGCTTAGACCCCAGGTCCTGGGTGACTGGAAACACCATATATTTT,CASSLDPRSWVTGNTIYF
TRBJ2-7,TRBV4-1,-,-,TGCGCCAGCAGCCAAGAGTCGAGGAGGGGCTACGAGCAGTACTTC,CASSQESRRGYEQYF
TRBJ2-7,TRBV28,many,-,TGTGCCAGCAGTTCTCGCGGGACCGGTTCCTACGAGCAGTACTTC,CASSSRGTGSYEQYF
TRBJ1-5,TRBV24-1,few,-,TGTGCCACCAGTGACCAAAGCAATCAGCCCCAGCATTTT,CATSDQSNQPQHF
TRBJ2-7,TRBV19,-,-,TGTGCCAGTAGTATGGGGCGGGGACCGACTTTCTACGAGCAGTACTTC,CASSMGRGPTFYEQYF
TRBJ2-1,TRBV2,-,-,TGTGCCAGCAGTGTGGTCCGGGCACGGCCCCAGTTCTTC,CASSVVRARPQFF
TRBJ2-2,TRBV19,few,TRBD1,TGTGCCAGTAGTATCGGACAGGGTATCGGGGAGCTGTTTTTT,CASSIGQGIGELFF
TRBJ1-6,TRBV11-2,many,-,TGTGCCAGCAGCTTTACGGGCAGGGGAAATTCACCCCTCCACTTT,CASSFTGRGNSPLHF
TRBJ2-3,TRBV24-1,-,TRBD2,TGTGCCACCAGTGATTTCGGGACTAGCGGGACCACAGATACGCAGTATTTT,CATSDFGTSGTTDTQYF
TRBJ2-2,TRBV20-1,few,-,TGCAGTGCCTCAATCGGGGCCGGGGAGCTGTTTTTT,CSASIGAGELFF
TRBJ1-5,TRBV12-3/TRBV12-4,many,-,TGTGCCAGCAGCTACCAACCGCATCAGCCCCAGCATTTT,CASSYQPHQPQHF
TRBJ2-3,TRBV4-3,-,-,TGCGCCAGCAGCCACCCCGACCAGCCCCAGTATTTT,CASSHPDQPQYF
TRBJ2-3,TRBV30,-,-,TGTGCCTGGACTTCGCTCCCTAGCACAGATACGCAGTATTTT,CAWTSLPSTDTQYF
TRBJ2-4,TRBV30,-,-,TGTGCCTGGACGATAGGGGGGCCCCAAAACATTCAGTACTTC,CAWTIGGPQNIQYF
TRBJ1-1,TRBV6-5,-,-,TGTGCCAGCAGTTATGGGACAAAGGGGAACACTGAAGCTTTCTTT,CASSYGTKGNTEAFF
TRBJ2-1,TRBV12-3/TRBV12-4,once,-,TGTGCCAGCAGTCCCGGGACGGCGGGGATATACAATGAGCAGTTCTTC,CASSPGTAGIYNEQFF
TRBJ2-5,TRBV20-1,few,TRBD1,TGCAGTGCAAAGCTAGGGGGCGGGCAAGAGACCCAGTACTTC,CSAKLGGGQETQYF
TRBJ2-7,TRBV20-1,many,-,TGCAGTGCTAGAGGGGACCCTAGCGCGGAGCAGTACTTC,CSARGDPSAEQYF
TRBJ2-2,TRBV2,many,-,TGTGCCAGCAGTGACGGGGCCAGCTACAACCGCCCCCCCGGGGAGCTGTTTTTT,CASSDGASYNRPPGELFF
TRBJ1-2,TRBV4-1,few,TRBD1,TGCGCCAGCAGCCAAGTTGGGAGGGGGCGAGGAGGCTACACCTTC,CASSQVGRGRGGYTF
TRBJ1-1,TRBV24-1,few,-,TGTGCCACCAGAGCCGGGACGACAACTGAAGCTTTCTTT,CATRAGTTTEAFF
TRBJ2-2,TRBV28,many,-,TGTGCCAGCAGTTTGTGGGGTTCCACCGGGGAGCTGTTTTTT,CASSLWGSTGELFF
TRBJ2-1,TRBV28,many,TRBD2,TGTGCCAGCAGTTTAACTAGCGAAACGAATGAGCAGTTCTTC,CASSLTSETNEQFF
TRBJ2-4,TRBV28,many,-,TGTGCCAGCAGTTTTTCAGACAGACGACAGTACTTC,CASSFSDRRQYF
TRBJ2-1,TRBV7-3,-,TRBD2,TGTGCCAGCAGCGCCAGACTAGCGGGAGATGGAAATGAGCAGTTCTTC,CASSARLAGDGNEQFF
TRBJ2-7,TRBV9,-,TRBD2,TGTGCCAGCAGCGTAGGTGCGGGACTAGCCTACGAGCAGTACTTC,CASSVGAGLAYEQYF
TRBJ2-7,TRBV12-3/TRBV12-4,many,-,TGTGCCAGCAGTTTTAAGCAAAGTTACGAGCAGTACTTC,CASSFKQSYEQYF
TRBJ2-7,TRBV27,-,TRBD1,TGTGCCAGTGGACCGGACAGGGGGGTCGAGCAGTACTTC,CASGPDRGVEQYF
TRBJ1-5,TRBV28,many,TRBD1,TGTGCCAGCAGTTTTCGACCCTACAGGGGCATAAGTCAGCCCCAGCATTTT,CASSFRPYRGISQPQHF
TRBJ2-3,TRBV3-1,-,-,TGTGCCAGCAGCCAGGATATGGCGCTAGCTACGCAGTATTTT,CASSQDMALATQYF
TRBJ2-5,TRBV3-2,-,-,TGTGCCAGCAGCCCTCGAACCCCCCGGACTTTCCAAGAGACCCAGTACTTC,CASSPRTPRTFQETQYF
TRBJ1-1,TRBV27,few,-,TGTGCCAGCAGTCCCATTGGGTCAGCCACTGAAGCTTTCTTT,CASSPIGSATEAFF
TRBJ1-3,TRBV6-2/TRBV6-3,-,TRBD1,TGTGCCAGCGGGGGACAGAACTCTGGAAACACCATATATTTT,CASGGQNSGNTIYF
TRBJ2-2,TRBV20-1,few,TRBD1,TGCAGTGCTCGGGACAGGGGGCAGAACGGGGAGCTGTTTTTT,CSARDRGQNGELFF
TRBJ2-1,TRBV4-3,few,TRBD2,TGCGCCAGCAGCCTTTCACTAGCGGACTACAATGAGCAGTTCTTC,CASSLSLADYNEQFF
TRBJ1-2,TRBV7-2,many,-,TGTGCCAGCAGCGGGGACCGCCACTATGGCTACACCTTC,CASSGDRHYGYTF